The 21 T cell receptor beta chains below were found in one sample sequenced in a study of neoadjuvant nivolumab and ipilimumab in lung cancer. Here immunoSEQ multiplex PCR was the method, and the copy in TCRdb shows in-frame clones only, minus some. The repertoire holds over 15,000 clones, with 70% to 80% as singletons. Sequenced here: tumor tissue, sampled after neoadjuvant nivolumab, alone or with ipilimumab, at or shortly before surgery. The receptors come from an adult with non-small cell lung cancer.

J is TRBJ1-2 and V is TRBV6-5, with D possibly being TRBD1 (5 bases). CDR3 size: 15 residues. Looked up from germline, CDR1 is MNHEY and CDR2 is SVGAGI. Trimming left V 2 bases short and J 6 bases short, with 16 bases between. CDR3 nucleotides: TGTGCCAGCAGTTACATACAACAAGACAGAAATGGCTACACCTTC. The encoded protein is CASSYIQQDRNGYTF.

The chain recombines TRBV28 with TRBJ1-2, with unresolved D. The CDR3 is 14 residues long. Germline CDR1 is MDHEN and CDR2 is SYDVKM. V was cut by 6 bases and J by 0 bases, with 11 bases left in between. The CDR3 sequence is CASSLPISNYGYTF. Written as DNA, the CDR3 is TGTGCCAGCAGCCTCCCCATTTCTAACTATGGCTACACCTTC.

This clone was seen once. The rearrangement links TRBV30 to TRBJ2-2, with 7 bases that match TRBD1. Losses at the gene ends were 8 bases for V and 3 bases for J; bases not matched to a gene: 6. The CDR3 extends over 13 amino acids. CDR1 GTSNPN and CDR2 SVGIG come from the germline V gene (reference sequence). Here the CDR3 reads CARRQGYTGELFF. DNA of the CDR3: TGTGCCCGCCGACAGGGATACACCGGGGAGCTGTTTTTT.

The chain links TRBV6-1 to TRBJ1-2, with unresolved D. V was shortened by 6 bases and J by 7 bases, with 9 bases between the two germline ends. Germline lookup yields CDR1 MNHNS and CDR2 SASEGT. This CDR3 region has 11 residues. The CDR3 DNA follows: TGTGCCAGCAGCGACCAGGTTGGCTACACCTTC. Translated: CASSDQVGYTF.

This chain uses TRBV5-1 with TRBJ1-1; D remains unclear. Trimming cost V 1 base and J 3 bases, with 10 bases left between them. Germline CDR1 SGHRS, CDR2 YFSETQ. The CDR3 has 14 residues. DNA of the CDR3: TGCGCCAGCAGCTTGTTCTCGCGGGACACTGAAGCTTTCTTT. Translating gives CASSLFSRDTEAFF.

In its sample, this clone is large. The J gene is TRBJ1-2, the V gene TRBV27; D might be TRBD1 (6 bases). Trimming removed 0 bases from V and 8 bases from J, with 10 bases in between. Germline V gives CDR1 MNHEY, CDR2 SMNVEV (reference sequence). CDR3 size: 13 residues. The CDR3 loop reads CASSLSSGDGYTF. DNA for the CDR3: TGTGCCAGCAGTTTATCTTCAGGGGACGGCTACACCTTC.

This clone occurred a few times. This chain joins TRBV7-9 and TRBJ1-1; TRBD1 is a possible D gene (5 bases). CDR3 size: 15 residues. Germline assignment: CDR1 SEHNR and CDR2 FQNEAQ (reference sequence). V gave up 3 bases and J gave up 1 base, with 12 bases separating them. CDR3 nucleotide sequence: TGTGCCAGCAGCTTTGAGGGAGGGGCGAACACTGAAGCTTTCTTT. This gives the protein CASSFEGGANTEAFF.

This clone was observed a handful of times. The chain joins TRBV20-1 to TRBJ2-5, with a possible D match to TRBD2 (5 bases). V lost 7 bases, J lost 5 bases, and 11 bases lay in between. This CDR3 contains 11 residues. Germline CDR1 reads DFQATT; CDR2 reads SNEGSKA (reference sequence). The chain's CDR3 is CSVLARETQYF. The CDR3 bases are TGCAGTGTTCTAGCACGGGAGACCCAGTACTTC.

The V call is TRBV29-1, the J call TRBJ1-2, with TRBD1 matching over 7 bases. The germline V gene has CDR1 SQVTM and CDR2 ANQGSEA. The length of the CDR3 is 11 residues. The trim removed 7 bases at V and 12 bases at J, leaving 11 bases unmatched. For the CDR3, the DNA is TGCAGCGCAGGCCTGACAGGGAGGGACACCTTC. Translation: CSAGLTGRDTF.

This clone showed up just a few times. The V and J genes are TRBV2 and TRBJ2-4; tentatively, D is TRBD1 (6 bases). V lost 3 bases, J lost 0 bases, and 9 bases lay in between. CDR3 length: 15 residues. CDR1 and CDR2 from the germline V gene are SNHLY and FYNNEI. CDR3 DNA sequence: TGTGCCAGCAGTGAGCAGGGGCGAGCCAAAAACATTCAGTACTTC. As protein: CASSEQGRAKNIQYF.

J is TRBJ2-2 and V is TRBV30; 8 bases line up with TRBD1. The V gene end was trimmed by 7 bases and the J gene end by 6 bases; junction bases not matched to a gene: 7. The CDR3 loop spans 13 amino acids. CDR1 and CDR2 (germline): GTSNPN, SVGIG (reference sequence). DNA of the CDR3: TGTGCCTCGGACAGGGCAACCCCCGGGGAGCTGTTTTTT. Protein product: CASDRATPGELFF.

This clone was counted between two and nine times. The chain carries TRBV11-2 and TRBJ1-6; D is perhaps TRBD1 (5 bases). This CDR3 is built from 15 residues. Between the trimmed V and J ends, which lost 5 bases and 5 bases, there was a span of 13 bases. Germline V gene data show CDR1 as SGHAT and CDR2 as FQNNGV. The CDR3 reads CASSPSPGDNSPLHF. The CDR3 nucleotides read TGTGCCAGCAGCCCGTCCCCGGGGGATAATTCACCCCTCCACTTT.

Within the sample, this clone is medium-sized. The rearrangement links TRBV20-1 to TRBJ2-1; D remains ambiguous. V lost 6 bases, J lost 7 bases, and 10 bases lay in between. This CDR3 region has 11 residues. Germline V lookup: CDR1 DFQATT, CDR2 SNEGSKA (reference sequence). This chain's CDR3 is CSAKPLNEQFF. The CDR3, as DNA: TGCAGTGCCAAACCTTTGAATGAGCAGTTCTTC.

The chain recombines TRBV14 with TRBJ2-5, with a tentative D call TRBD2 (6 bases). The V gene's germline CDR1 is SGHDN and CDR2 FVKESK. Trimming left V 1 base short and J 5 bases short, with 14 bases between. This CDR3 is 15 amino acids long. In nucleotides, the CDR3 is TGTGCCAGCAGCCAAGCGGGGACTGGGACGGAGACCCAGTACTTC. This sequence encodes CASSQAGTGTETQYF.

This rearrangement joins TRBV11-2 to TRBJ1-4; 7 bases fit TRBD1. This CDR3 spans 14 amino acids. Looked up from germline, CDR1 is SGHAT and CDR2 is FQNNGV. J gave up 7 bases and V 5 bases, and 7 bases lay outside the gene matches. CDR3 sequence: CASSLTGVAEKLFF. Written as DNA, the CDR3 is TGTGCCAGCAGCCTTACAGGGGTGGCTGAAAAACTGTTTTTT.

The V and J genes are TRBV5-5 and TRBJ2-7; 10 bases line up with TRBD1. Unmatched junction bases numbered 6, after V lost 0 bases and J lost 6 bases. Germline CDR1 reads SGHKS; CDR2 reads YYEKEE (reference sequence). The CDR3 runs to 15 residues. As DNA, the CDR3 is TGTGCCAGCAGCTTGGGAGGGACAGGGGCTTCCGAGCAGTACTTC. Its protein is CASSLGGTGASEQYF.

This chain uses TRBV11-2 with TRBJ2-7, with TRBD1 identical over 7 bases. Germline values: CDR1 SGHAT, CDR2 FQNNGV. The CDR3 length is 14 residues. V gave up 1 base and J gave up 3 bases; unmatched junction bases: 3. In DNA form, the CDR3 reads TGTGCCAGCAGCTTAGTTCACAGGGGCTACGAGCAGTACTTC. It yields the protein CASSLVHRGYEQYF.

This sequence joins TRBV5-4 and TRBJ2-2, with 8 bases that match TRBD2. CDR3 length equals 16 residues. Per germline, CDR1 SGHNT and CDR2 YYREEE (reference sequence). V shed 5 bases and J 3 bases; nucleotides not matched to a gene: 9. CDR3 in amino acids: CASSPYGGADTGELFF. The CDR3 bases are TGTGCCAGCAGTCCTTACGGGGGGGCCGACACCGGGGAGCTGTTTTTT.

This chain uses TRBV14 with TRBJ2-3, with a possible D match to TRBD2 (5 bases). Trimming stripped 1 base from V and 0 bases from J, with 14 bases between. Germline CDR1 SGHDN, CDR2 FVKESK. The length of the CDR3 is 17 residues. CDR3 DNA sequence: TGTGCCAGCAGCCAAGGCCCGGGATTCTATAGCACAGATACGCAGTATTTT. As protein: CASSQGPGFYSTDTQYF.

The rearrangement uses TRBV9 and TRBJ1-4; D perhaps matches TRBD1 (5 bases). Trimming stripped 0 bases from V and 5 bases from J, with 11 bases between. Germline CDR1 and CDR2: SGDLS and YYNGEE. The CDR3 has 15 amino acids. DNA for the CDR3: TGTGCCAGCAGCGTAGCAGGGCTCGGGAATGAAAAACTGTTTTTT. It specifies CASSVAGLGNEKLFF.

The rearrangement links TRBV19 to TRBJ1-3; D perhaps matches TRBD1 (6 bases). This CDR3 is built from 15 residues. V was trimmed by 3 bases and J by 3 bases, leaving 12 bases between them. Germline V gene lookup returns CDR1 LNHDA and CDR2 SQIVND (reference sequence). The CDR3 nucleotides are TGTGCCAGTAGTATGACCGGGACACTTGGAAACACCATATATTTT. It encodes CASSMTGTLGNTIYF.